What follows is one TCR beta chain and its context. No cognate antigen has been identified for it. No base quality values were provided; no much bigger clone lies one nucleotide off. Sequencing took place on an Illumina MiSeq. TCRdb's own reprocessing of the public reads used fastp at Q25 and MiXCR and kept productive beta chains. CDR3 protein duplicates are merged, each entry listing the most common genes and DNA. A total of just under 8,500 distinct CDR3 sequences appear in this sample, over 15% of them only once. 4.6% of the sample comes from the top ten. This record comes from a study of liver allograft versus peripheral blood T cells (dated by TCRdb to 2018 to 2021). The study in broad terms: The study compared the T cell receptor repertoires present in transplanted livers with the repertoires present in the peripheral blood of liver transplant recipients.

Study-level results and caveats: T cell receptor repertoires inside liver allografts were reported to differ from those detected in peripheral blood.

Measured from the cysteine to the phenylalanine, the CDR3 is 16 residues long. Just CDR3 DNA is preserved here, 48 bases in frame from base 1. Trimming removed 2 bases from V and 1 base from J; the gene matches leave 6 bases unexplained. CDR1 and CDR2 (MNHNS, SASEGT) derive from the germline V gene. The TCR comes from a human patient who had a liver transplant. Some T cells may derive from the graft donor when a transplant has been performed. The rearrangement combines TRBV6-1 with TRBJ1-1, and 8 junction bases match TRBD1. The DNA sequence is TGTGCCAGCAGTGAACCAGGGGGCGCGACGAACACTGAAGCTTTCTTT. Translated, it gives CASSEPGGATNTEAFF.